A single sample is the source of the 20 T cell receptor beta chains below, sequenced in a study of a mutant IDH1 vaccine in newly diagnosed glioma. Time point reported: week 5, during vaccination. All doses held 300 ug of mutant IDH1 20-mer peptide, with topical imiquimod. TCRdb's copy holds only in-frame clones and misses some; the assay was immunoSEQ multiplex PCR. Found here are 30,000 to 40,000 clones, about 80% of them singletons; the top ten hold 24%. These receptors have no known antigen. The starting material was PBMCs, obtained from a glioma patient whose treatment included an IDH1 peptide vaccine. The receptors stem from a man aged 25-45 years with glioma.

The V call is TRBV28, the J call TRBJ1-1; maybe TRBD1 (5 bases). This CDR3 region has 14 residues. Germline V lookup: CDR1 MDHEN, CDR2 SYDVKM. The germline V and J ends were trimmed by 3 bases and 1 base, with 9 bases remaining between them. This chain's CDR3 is CASSFYTGNTEAFF. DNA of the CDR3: TGTGCCAGCAGTTTCTATACAGGGAACACTGAAGCTTTCTTT. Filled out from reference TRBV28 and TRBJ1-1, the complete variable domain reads DVKVTQSSRYLVKRTGEKVFLECVQDMDHENMFWYRQDPGLGLRLIYFSYDVKMKEKGDIPEGYSVSREKKERFSLILESASTNQTSMYLCASSFYTGNTEAFFGQGTRLTVV.

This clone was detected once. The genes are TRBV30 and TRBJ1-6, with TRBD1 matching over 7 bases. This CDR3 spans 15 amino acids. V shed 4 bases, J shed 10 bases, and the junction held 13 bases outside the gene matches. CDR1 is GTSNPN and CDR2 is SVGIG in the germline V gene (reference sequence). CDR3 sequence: CAWKIRDRERSPLHF. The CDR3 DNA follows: TGTGCCTGGAAGATCCGAGACAGGGAGCGGTCACCCCTCCACTTT.

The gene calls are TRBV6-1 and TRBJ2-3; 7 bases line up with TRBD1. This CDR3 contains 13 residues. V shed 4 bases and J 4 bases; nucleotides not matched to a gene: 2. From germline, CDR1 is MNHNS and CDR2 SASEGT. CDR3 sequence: CASSVDRADTQYF. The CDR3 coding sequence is TGTGCCAGCAGTGTAGACAGGGCAGATACGCAGTATTTT.

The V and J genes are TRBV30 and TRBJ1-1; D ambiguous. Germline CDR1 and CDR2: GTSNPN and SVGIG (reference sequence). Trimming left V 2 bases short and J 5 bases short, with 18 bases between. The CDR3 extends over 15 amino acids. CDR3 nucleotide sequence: TGTGCCTGGAGTCCCAGAGGTACCTGGGGAACTGAAGCTTTCTTT. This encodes CAWSPRGTWGTEAFF.

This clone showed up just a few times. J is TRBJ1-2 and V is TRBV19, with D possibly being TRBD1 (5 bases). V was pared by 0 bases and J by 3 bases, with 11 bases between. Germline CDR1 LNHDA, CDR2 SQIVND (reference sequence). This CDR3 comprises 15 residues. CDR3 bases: TGTGCCAGTAGTATAGATCCAGGGATGCACTATGGCTACACCTTC. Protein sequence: CASSIDPGMHYGYTF.

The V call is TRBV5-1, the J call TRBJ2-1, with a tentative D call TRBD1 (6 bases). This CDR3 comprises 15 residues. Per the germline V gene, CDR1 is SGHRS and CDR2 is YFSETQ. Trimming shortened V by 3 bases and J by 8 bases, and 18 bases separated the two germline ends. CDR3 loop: CASSSASTGLDEQFF. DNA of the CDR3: TGCGCCAGCAGCTCCGCCTCGACAGGCTTGGATGAGCAGTTCTTC.

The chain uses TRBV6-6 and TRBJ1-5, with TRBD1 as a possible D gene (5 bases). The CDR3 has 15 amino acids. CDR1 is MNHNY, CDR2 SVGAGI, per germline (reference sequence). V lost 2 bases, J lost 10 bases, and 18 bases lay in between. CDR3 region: CASSYAVGPEGPQHF. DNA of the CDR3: TGTGCCAGCAGTTACGCGGTGGGGCCGGAAGGACCCCAGCATTTT.

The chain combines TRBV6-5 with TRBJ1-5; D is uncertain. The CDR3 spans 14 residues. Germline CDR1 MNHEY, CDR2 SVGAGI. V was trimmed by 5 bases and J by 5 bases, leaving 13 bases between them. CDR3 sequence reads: CASSPERSDQPQHF. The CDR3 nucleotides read TGTGCCAGCAGTCCCGAAAGGAGCGATCAGCCCCAGCATTTT.

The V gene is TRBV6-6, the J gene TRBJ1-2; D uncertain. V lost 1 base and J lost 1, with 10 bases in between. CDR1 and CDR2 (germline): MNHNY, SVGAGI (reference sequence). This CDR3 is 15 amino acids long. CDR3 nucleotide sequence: TGTGCCAGCAGTTACTATGCGTCGATTAACTATGGCTACACCTTC. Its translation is CASSYYASINYGYTF.

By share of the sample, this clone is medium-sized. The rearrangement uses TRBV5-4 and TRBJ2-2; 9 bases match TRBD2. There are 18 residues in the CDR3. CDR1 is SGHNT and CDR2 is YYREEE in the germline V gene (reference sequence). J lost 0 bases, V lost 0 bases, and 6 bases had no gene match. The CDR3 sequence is CASSLGAGGPSNTGELFF. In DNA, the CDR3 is TGTGCCAGCAGCTTGGGAGCGGGGGGACCCTCGAACACCGGGGAGCTGTTTTTT.

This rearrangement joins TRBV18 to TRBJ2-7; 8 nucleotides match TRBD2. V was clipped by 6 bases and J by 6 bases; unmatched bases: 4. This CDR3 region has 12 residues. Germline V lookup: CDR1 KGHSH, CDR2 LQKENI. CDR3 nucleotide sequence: TGTGCCAGCTCCCAAACTAGCGGCGAGCAGTACTTC. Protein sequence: CASSQTSGEQYF.

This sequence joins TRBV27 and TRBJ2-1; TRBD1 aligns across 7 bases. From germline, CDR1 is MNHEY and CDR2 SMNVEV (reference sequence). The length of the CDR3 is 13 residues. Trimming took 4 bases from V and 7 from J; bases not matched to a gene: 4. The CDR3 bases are TGTGCCAGCAGTTCGACACAGGGGAATGAGCAGTTCTTC. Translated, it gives CASSSTQGNEQFF.

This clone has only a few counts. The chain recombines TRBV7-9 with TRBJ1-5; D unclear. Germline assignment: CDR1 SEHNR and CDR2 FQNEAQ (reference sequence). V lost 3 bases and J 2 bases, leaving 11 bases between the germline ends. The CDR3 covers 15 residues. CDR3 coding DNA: TGTGCCAGCAGCTTTGGTGGCCTGGGCAATCAGCCCCAGCATTTT. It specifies CASSFGGLGNQPQHF.

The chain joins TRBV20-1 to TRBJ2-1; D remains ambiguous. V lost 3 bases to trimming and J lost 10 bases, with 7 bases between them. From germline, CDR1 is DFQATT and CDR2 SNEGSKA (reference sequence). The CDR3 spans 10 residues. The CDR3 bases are TGCAGTGCTAGGACTGCAGAGCAGTTCTTC. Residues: CSARTAEQFF.

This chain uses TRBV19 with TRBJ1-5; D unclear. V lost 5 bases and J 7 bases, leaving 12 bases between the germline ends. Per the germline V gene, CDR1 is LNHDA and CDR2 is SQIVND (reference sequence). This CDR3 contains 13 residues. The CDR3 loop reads CASSVTVGQPQHF. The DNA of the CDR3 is TGTGCCAGTAGTGTTACAGTCGGCCAGCCCCAGCATTTT.

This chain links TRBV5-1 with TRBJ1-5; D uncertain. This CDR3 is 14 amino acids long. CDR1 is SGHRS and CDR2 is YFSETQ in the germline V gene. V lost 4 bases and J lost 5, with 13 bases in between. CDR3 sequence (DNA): TGCGCCAGCAGCCCTAACACGGCGGATCAGCCCCAGCATTTT. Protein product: CASSPNTADQPQHF.

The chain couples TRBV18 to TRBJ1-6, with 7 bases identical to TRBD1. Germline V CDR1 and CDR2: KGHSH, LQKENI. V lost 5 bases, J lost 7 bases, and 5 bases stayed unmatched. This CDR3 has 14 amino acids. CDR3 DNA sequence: TGTGCCAGCTCAAACACAGGGGTCAATTCACCCCTCCACTTT. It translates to CASSNTGVNSPLHF. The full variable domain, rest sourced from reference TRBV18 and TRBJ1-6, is NAGVMQNPRHLVRRRGQEARLRCSPMKGHSHVYWYRQLPEEGLKFMVYLQKENIIDESGMPKERFSAEFPKEGPSILRIQQVVRGDSAAYFCASSNTGVNSPLHFGNGTRLTVT.

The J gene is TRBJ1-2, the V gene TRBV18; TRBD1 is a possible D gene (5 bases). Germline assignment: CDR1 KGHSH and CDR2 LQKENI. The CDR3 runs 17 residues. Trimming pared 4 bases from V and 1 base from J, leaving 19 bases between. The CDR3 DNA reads TGTGCCAGCTCACTGTCAGGGAGAGGAATGGTTAACTATGGCTACACCTTC. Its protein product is CASSLSGRGMVNYGYTF.

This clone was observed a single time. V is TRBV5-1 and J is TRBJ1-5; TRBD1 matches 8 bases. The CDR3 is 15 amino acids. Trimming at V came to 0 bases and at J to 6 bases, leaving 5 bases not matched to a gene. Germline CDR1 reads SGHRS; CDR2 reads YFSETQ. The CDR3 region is CASSLAPGGIQPQHF. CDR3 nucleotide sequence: TGCGCCAGCAGCTTGGCTCCAGGGGGCATTCAGCCCCAGCATTTT.

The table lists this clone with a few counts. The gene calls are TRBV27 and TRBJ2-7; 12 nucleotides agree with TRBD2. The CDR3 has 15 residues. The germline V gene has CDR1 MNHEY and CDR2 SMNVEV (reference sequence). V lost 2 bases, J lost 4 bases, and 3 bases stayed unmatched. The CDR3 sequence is CASSLGLAGQYEQYF. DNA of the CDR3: TGTGCCAGCAGTTTAGGACTAGCGGGACAATACGAGCAGTACTTC.